Here is one T cell receptor (beta chain) with its context. This clonotype was counted many times. Its recognized antigen is unknown. It has no much larger one-base neighbor in the sample; base qualities were not kept. This specimen belongs to a study of T cell repertoires in cytomegalovirus infection (dated by TCRdb to 2018 to 2020). Turning to the overall study: Because public TCR beta signatures pointed to carriage of CMV infection together with the matching HLA type, the HLA type of each donor mattered for the analysis. Points the paper makes about the study in general: In the ex vivo response, HLA-C-restricted CMV-specific TCR beta clonotypes were dominant, and in two of eight donors the single most frequent clonotype came from this HLA-C-restricted group. In both this cohort and an independent roughly 350-donor cohort, the cumulative frequency of public TCR beta family members distinguished carriers of CMV infection plus the relevant HLA type.

The reads were generated on an Illumina HiSeq 1500. The public reads were quality trimmed at Q25 with fastp and then assembled into clones with MiXCR by TCRdb, keeping productive beta chains. Identical CDR3 protein sequences are pooled into one entry, listed with their most common genes and DNA. Recorded for this sample are about 360,000 distinct CDR3 sequences; 15% to 20% of them occurred a single time. The ten biggest clones cover about 10% of the sample. Trimming costs V 4 bases and J 4 bases, and their ends lie 16 bases apart. The CDR3 holds 15 amino acids from the cysteine to the phenylalanine. Solely the CDR3 DNA is kept, with 45 bases framed from the first base. CDR1 SGHTA and CDR2 FQGNSA were looked up in the germline V gene.

The rearranged segments are TRBV7-2 and TRBJ1-1; no confident D gene assignment can be made. The sequenced material came from PBMCs. The receptor comes from a human donor in good health (CMV status not recorded). Some clones in this sample may be carry-over from other donors' samples. CDR3 region: CASSSRHPSGTEAFF. The base sequence is TGTGCCAGCAGCTCCCGACACCCTTCGGGCACTGAAGCTTTCTTT. The entire variable domain, with the stretches around the CDR3 drawn from the reference TRBV7-2 and TRBJ1-1 proteins, is GAGVSQSPSNKVTEKGKDVELRCDPISGHTALYWYRQSLGQGLEFLIYFQGNSAPDKSGLPSDRFSAERTGGSVSTLTIQRTQQEDSAVYLCASSSRHPSGTEAFFGQGTRLTVV.